Below, 15 T cell receptor beta chains from the same sample are listed, as sequenced in a study of blood T cells in healthy people across ages. For the second PCR, which ran for about 7 to 11 cycles, a sample-barcoded 5' primer and a J-beta primer mix were used. TCRdb recomputed calls from the 5' RACE reads with MiXCR, one row per CDR3 protein. The table includes 750,000 to 950,000 distinct CDR3 sequences, about 48% detected once. Sequencing used blood. These receptors all stem from a man older than 75 in good health.

J is TRBJ2-3 and V is TRBV10-3, with TRBD2 as a possible D gene (6 bases). CDR3 length: 16 amino acids. Trimming took 3 bases from V and 6 from J, leaving 19 bases between them. CDR1 is ENHRY and CDR2 is SYGVKD in the germline V gene. The CDR3 nucleotides are TGTGCCATCAGTGAAGGGAGGACTTACTCAGCGGATACGCAGTATTTT. Its translation: CAISEGRTYSADTQYF.

This chain joins TRBV20-1 and TRBJ1-6; D gene uncertain. The CDR3 length is 12 residues. V gave up 0 bases and J gave up 7 bases, with 4 bases separating them. From germline, CDR1 is DFQATT and CDR2 SNEGSKA (reference sequence). The CDR3 DNA follows: TGCAGTGCTAGAGAGGGGAATTCACCCCTCCACTTT. It codes for CSAREGNSPLHF.

V is TRBV6-1 and J is TRBJ2-7, with TRBD2 identical over 7 bases. The germline V gene encodes CDR1 MNHNS and CDR2 SASEGT. The CDR3 spans 17 residues. After removal of 0 bases from V and 4 bases from J, the junction contained 12 bases not matched to a gene. For the CDR3, the DNA is TGTGCCAGCAGTGAAGCGGGGGGGTGGCTGGGACCATACGAGCAGTACTTC. This translates into CASSEAGGWLGPYEQYF.

The V and J genes are TRBV6-2 or TRBV6-3 and TRBJ2-3; 7 bases match TRBD2. The CDR3 length is 16 residues. J lost 4 bases, V lost 4 bases, and 11 bases had no gene match. Germline V gives CDR1 MNHEY, CDR2 SVGEGT. Written as DNA, the CDR3 is TGTGCCAGCAGTTTTCTAGCGGTTTGGGGAGCAGATACGCAGTATTTT. Its protein product is CASSFLAVWGADTQYF.

The rearrangement joins TRBV5-6 to TRBJ2-7; 7 bases align to TRBD1. CDR3 length: 15 residues. From germline, CDR1 is SGHDT and CDR2 YYEEEE. Germline trimming cut 5 bases from V and 1 base from J; bases unmatched to any gene: 9. Here the CDR3 DNA reads TGTGCCAGCAGTTCCCTTGGGACAGTGTCCTACGAGCAGTACTTC. Translated: CASSSLGTVSYEQYF.

The chain is built from TRBV5-1 and TRBJ2-5, with 11 bases fitting TRBD1. The J call may be wrong; the DNA end is better matched by TRBJ2-7. Germline CDR1 is SGHRS and CDR2 is YFSETQ. The CDR3 loop spans 16 amino acids. CDR3 nucleotides: TGCGCCAGCAGCGACCAAACCGGGACAGGGGGCTACGAGCAGTACTTC. Residues: CASSDQTGTGGYEQYF.

This clonotype has more than one count but fewer than ten. V gene TRBV2 combines with J gene TRBJ2-6; TRBD2 matches at 15 bases. Looked up from germline, CDR1 is SNHLY and CDR2 is FYNNEI. With V trimmed by 4 bases and J by 2 bases, 9 bases remained unmatched. The CDR3 loop spans 20 amino acids. CDR3 residues: CASSVFGLAGGAPGANVLTF. In nucleotides, the CDR3 is TGTGCCAGCAGTGTTTTTGGACTAGCGGGAGGGGCACCTGGGGCCAACGTCCTGACTTTC.

This clonotype was counted a few times. This rearrangement joins TRBV7-2 to TRBJ1-2; tentatively, D is TRBD1 (5 bases). V dropped 6 bases and J dropped 7 bases, with 18 bases sitting between them. Germline V gene sequence: CDR1 SGHTA, CDR2 FQGNSA. The CDR3 loop spans 14 amino acids. The CDR3 reads CASSPSGGTAGYTF. The DNA of the CDR3 is TGTGCCAGCAGTCCCTCCGGGGGTACTGCTGGCTACACCTTC.

V is TRBV18 and J is TRBJ2-7; tentatively, D is TRBD2 (5 bases). This CDR3 region has 17 residues. CDR1 KGHSH and CDR2 LQKENI come from the germline V gene. Trimming shortened V by 6 bases and J by 1 base, and 22 bases separated the two germline ends. The CDR3 sequence is CASSHRTASRGSYEQYF. The DNA for the CDR3 is TGTGCCAGCTCTCATAGGACGGCCTCACGGGGATCCTACGAGCAGTACTTC.

This clonotype was seen a few times. The gene calls are TRBV29-1 and TRBJ1-2, with D possibly being TRBD1 (5 bases). The CDR3 is 12 residues long. Germline CDR1 is SQVTM and CDR2 is ANQGSEA. The V and J ends lost 7 bases and 4 bases respectively, with 13 bases between them. The CDR3 loop is CSGGDGTYGYTF. The DNA of the CDR3 is TGCAGCGGCGGGGACGGCACCTATGGCTACACCTTC.

The chain employs TRBV15 and TRBJ2-1, with unresolved D. CDR1 and CDR2 (germline): LNHNV, YYDKDF (reference sequence). Trimming took 1 base from V and 4 from J, leaving 5 bases between them. The CDR3 runs to 13 residues. CDR3 DNA: TGTGCCACCAGCAGAGTGGGTTACAATGAGCAGTTCTTC. This gives the protein CATSRVGYNEQFF.

The sample holds a few counts of this clonotype. V gene TRBV2 combines with J gene TRBJ1-1, with D unclear. Germline loops: CDR1 SNHLY, CDR2 FYNNEI. The CDR3 runs 12 residues. V was cut by 5 bases and J by 4 bases, with 8 bases left in between. CDR3 bases: TGTGCCAGCAGTCGAATTTCCACTGAAGCTTTCTTT. It translates to CASSRISTEAFF.

V is TRBV5-8 and J is TRBJ1-4; possible D gene TRBD1, 6 bases. The V end was cut by 4 bases, the J end by 5 bases, with 15 bases between. Germline V gene lookup returns CDR1 SGHTS and CDR2 YDEGEE. The CDR3 totals 15 residues. The CDR3 protein is CASSPFTGGNEKLFF. Written as DNA, the CDR3 is TGTGCCAGCAGCCCATTCACGGGGGGCAATGAAAAACTGTTTTTT.

The J gene is TRBJ1-2, the V gene TRBV20-1, with 8 bases matching TRBD1. The length of the CDR3 is 16 residues. From germline, CDR1 is DFQATT and CDR2 SNEGSKA (reference sequence). The CDR3 spells CISSGTGQLTNYGYTF. The DNA for the CDR3 is TGCATTAGTTCCGGGACAGGCCAATTAACTAACTATGGCTACACCTTC.

This clonotype has a handful of counts. The gene calls are TRBV20-1 and TRBJ2-7; 10 positions agree with TRBD2. J gave up 2 bases and V 5 bases, and 15 bases lay outside the gene matches. The CDR3 contains 17 residues. Germline V gives CDR1 DFQATT, CDR2 SNEGSKA (reference sequence). This CDR3 is CSASGTWGTSDPYEQYF. CDR3 nucleotide sequence: TGCAGTGCTTCCGGTACTTGGGGGACTAGCGATCCCTACGAGCAGTACTTC.